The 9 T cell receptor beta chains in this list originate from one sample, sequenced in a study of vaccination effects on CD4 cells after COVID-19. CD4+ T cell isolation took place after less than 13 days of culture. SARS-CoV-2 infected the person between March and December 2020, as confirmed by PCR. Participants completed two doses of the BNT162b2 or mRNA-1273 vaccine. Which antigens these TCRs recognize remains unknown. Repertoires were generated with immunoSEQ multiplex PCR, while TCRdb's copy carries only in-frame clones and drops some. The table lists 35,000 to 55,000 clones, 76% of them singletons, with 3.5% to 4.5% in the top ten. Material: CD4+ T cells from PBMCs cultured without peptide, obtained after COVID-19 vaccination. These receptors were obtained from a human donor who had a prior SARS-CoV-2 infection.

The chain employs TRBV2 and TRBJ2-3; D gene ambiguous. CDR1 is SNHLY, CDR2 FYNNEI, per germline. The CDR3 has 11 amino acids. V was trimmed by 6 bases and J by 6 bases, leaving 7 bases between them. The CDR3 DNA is TGTGCCAGCAGCACGTCGGATACGCAGTATTTT. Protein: CASSTSDTQYF.

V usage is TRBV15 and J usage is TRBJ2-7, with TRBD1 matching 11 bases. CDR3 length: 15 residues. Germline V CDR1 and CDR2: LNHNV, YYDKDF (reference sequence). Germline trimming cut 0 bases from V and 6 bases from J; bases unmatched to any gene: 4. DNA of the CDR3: TGTGCCACCAGCAGAGATTGGGACAGGGGGTCCGAGCAGTACTTC. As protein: CATSRDWDRGSEQYF.

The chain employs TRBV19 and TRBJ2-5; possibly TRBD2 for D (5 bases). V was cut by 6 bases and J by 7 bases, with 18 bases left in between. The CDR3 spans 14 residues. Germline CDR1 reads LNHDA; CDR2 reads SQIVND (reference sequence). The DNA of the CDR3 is TGTGCCAGTAGGCCCGGACTGGGTGGACGGACCCAGTACTTC. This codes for CASRPGLGGRTQYF.

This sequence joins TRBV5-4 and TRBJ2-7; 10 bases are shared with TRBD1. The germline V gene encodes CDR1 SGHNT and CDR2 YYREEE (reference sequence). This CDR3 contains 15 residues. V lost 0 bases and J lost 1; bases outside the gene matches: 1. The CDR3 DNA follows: TGTGCCAGCAGCTTGGGGGACAGGGGATCCTACGAGCAGTACTTC. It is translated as CASSLGDRGSYEQYF.

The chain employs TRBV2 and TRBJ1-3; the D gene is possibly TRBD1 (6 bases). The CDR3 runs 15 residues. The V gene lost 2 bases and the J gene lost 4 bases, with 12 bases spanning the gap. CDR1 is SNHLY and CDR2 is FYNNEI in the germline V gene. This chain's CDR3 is CASSEPRTAGNTIYF. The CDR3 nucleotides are TGTGCCAGCAGTGAACCGAGGACAGCCGGAAACACCATATATTTT.

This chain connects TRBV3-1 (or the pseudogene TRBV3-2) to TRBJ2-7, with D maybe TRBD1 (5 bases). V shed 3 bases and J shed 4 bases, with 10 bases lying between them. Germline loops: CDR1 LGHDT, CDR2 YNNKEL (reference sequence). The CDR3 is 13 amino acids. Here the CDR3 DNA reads TGTGCCAGCAGCCAGCAGGGTCGGTACGAGCAGTACTTC. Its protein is CASSQQGRYEQYF.

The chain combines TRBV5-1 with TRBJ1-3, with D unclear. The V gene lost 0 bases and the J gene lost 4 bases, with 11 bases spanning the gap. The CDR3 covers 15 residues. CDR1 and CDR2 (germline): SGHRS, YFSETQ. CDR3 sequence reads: CASSLGLGLGNTIYF. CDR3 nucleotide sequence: TGCGCCAGCAGCTTGGGGCTAGGGCTAGGAAACACCATATATTTT. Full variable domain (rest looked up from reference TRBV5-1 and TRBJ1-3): KAGVTQTPRYLIKTRGQQVTLSCSPISGHRSVSWYQQTPGQGLQFLFEYFSETQRNKGNFPGRFSGRQFSNSRSEMNVSTLELGDSALYLCASSLGLGLGNTIYFGEGSWLTVV.

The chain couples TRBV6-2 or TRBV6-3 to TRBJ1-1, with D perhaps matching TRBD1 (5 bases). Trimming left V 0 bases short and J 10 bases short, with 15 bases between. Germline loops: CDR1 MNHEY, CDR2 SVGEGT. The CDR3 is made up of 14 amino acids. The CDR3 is CASSYSHYRRGAFF. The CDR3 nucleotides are TGTGCCAGCAGTTACTCTCATTACAGGCGGGGAGCTTTCTTT.

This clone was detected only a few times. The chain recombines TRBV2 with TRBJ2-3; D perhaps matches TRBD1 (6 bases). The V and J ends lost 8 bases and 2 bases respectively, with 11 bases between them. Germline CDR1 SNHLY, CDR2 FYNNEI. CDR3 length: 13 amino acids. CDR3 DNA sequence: TGTGCCAGCGGGGGCCCTTTCACAGATACGCAGTATTTT. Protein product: CASGGPFTDTQYF.